Below are 22 T cell receptor beta chains sequenced from a single sample in a study of OX40 agonist ivuxolimab in advanced cancers. Assay: immunoSEQ multiplex PCR; the TCRdb copy retains only in-frame clones and omits some. The sample has fewer than 30,000 clones; 80% to 90% are singletons. The specimen comprised CD4+ or CD8+ T cells sorted from blood, sampled in a trial of the OX40 agonist ivuxolimab. Receptor source: an adult with an advanced solid tumor such as melanoma, head and neck, liver or kidney cancer.

The chain is built from TRBV21-1 and TRBJ2-5; TRBD2 reflects the table's D call only, with no check against the DNA. TRBV21-1 is marked as a pseudogene. CDR3 length: 16 amino acids. The DNA of the CDR3 is TGTGCCAGCAGCAAAGCATCCTCGGAGCCCCAAGAGACCCAGTACTTC. As protein: CASSKASSEPQETQYF.

The chain uses TRBV7-9 and TRBJ2-7; 8 bases align to TRBD1. Germline assignment: CDR1 SEHNR and CDR2 FQNEAQ (reference sequence). CDR3 length: 16 amino acids. V shed 4 bases and J 5 bases; nucleotides not matched to a gene: 13. CDR3 in DNA: TGTGCCAGCAGCTCTTGGAGGGACAGGAGGTTCGACGAGCAGTACTTC. Its translation: CASSSWRDRRFDEQYF.

The V and J genes are TRBV20-1 and TRBJ1-1; D ambiguous. V dropped 0 bases and J dropped 7 bases, with 6 bases sitting between them. CDR3 length: 11 amino acids. Germline CDR1 and CDR2: DFQATT and SNEGSKA (reference sequence). CDR3 sequence: CSARDRFEAFF. DNA of the CDR3: TGCAGTGCTAGAGACCGCTTTGAAGCTTTCTTT.

V usage is TRBV19 and J usage is TRBJ2-3; 8 bases map to TRBD1. The CDR3 runs to 14 residues. Germline V CDR1 and CDR2: LNHDA, SQIVND (reference sequence). The V gene end was trimmed by 7 bases and the J gene end by 4 bases; junction bases not matched to a gene: 7. CDR3 bases: TGTGCCAGTACCATCGGACAGGGTGCAGATACGCAGTATTTT. Protein sequence: CASTIGQGADTQYF.

This clone came up once. V usage is TRBV6-5 and J usage is TRBJ1-3, with D possibly matching TRBD1 (5 bases). CDR3 length equals 16 residues. V shed 4 bases and J shed 2 bases, with 15 bases lying between them. The germline V gene encodes CDR1 MNHEY and CDR2 SVGAGI. The CDR3 DNA sequence: TGTGCCAGCAGTTCCACCCACAGGTGGCCTGGAAACACCATATATTTT. Protein product: CASSSTHRWPGNTIYF.

This clone was recorded only once. The V and J genes are TRBV4-1 and TRBJ2-1, with 11 bases aligning to TRBD2. Germline V gene lookup returns CDR1 MGHRA and CDR2 YSYEKL. The ends lost 2 bases at V and 6 bases at J; junction bases unmatched: 6. The CDR3 runs to 16 residues. CDR3 loop: CASSQSLAGVVNEQFF. The CDR3 DNA is TGCGCCAGCAGCCAATCACTAGCGGGAGTGGTCAATGAGCAGTTCTTC.

The J gene is TRBJ1-4, the V gene TRBV19; possible D gene TRBD1, 6 bases. V lost 6 bases and J 5 bases, leaving 10 bases between the germline ends. Germline V gene data show CDR1 as LNHDA and CDR2 as SQIVND (reference sequence). This CDR3 is 13 amino acids long. CDR3 residues: CASRVTGNEKLFF. CDR3 sequence (DNA): TGTGCCAGTAGAGTCACAGGGAATGAAAAACTGTTTTTT.

The chain links TRBV7-3 to TRBJ2-1; 7 bases align to TRBD1. Trimming took 5 bases from V and 2 from J; bases not matched to a gene: 6. In germline, CDR1 is SGHTA, CDR2 FQGTGA. The length of the CDR3 is 15 residues. CDR3 in DNA: TGTGCCAGCAGCCGAACAGGGGAACCCTACAATGAGCAGTTCTTC. Protein sequence: CASSRTGEPYNEQFF.

This clone was seen more than once but under ten times. J is TRBJ1-3 and V is TRBV27; possible D gene TRBD1, 5 bases. The CDR3 runs 12 residues. Looked up from germline, CDR1 is MNHEY and CDR2 is SMNVEV (reference sequence). V was clipped by 4 bases and J by 9 bases, with 10 bases between them. The CDR3 DNA reads TGTGCCAGCAGTTCCGGGGGGGGCACCATATATTTT. Its protein product is CASSSGGGTIYF.

The chain uses TRBV27 and TRBJ1-1, with a weak D call TRBD1 (5 bases). V was cut by 5 bases and J by 4 bases, with 17 bases left in between. Germline assignment: CDR1 MNHEY and CDR2 SMNVEV (reference sequence). This CDR3 has 15 residues. Here the CDR3 reads CASSDQGAPRTEAFF. The CDR3 DNA follows: TGTGCCAGCAGTGATCAAGGGGCGCCGCGCACTGAAGCTTTCTTT.

This chain uses TRBV5-1 with TRBJ1-1; TRBD1 matches at 11 bases. This CDR3 comprises 15 residues. V lost 4 bases and J lost 6; bases outside the gene matches: 8. CDR1 and CDR2 (germline): SGHRS, YFSETQ. CDR3 sequence reads: CASSPGQGAQAEAFF. As DNA, the CDR3 is TGCGCCAGCAGCCCTGGACAGGGGGCGCAGGCTGAAGCTTTCTTT. Complete variable domain (other parts from reference TRBV5-1 and TRBJ1-1): KAGVTQTPRYLIKTRGQQVTLSCSPISGHRSVSWYQQTPGQGLQFLFEYFSETQRNKGNFPGRFSGRQFSNSRSEMNVSTLELGDSALYLCASSPGQGAQAEAFFGQGTRLTVV.

This rearrangement joins TRBV5-1 to TRBJ2-7, with a weak D call TRBD1 (6 bases). There are 14 residues in the CDR3. V was pared by 1 base and J by 7 bases, with 15 bases between. Germline V CDR1 and CDR2: SGHRS, YFSETQ. The CDR3 DNA follows: TGCGCCAGCAGCTTGAACCAGGGGATTGGGGAGCAGTACTTC. Translation gives CASSLNQGIGEQYF.

This clone was seen just once. Compared with germline, one end of the junction differs, possibly owing to a read error. V and J are TRBV28 and TRBJ2-7; D unresolved. Germline assignment: CDR1 MDHEN and CDR2 SYDVKM. The CDR3 is 11 amino acids. The CDR3 nucleotides read TGTGCCAGCAGTTTATCTTACGCGCAGTACTTC. It is translated as CASSLSYAQYF. The variable domain in full, completed from reference TRBV28 and TRBJ2-7, reads DVKVTQSSRYLVKRTGEKVFLECVQDMDHENMFWYRQDPGLGLRLIYFSYDVKMKEKGDIPEGYSVSREKKERFSLILESASTNQTSMYLCASSLSYAQYFGPGTRLTVT.

This chain connects TRBV7-8 to TRBJ1-4; D is uncertain. The CDR3 consists of 13 residues. Germline CDR1 reads SGHVS; CDR2 reads FQNEAQ. V dropped 5 bases and J dropped 8 bases, with 12 bases sitting between them. CDR3 sequence: CASSTRKAEKLFF. The CDR3, as DNA: TGTGCCAGCAGCACTCGGAAGGCAGAAAAACTGTTTTTT. The whole variable domain, remainder taken from reference TRBV7-8 and TRBJ1-4, is GAGVSQSPRYKVAKRGQDVALRCDPISGHVSLFWYQQALGQGPEFLTYFQNEAQLDKSGLPSDRFFAERPEGSVSTLKIQRTQQEDSAVYLCASSTRKAEKLFFGSGTQLSVL.

V and J are TRBV5-1 and TRBJ1-6, with D perhaps matching TRBD1 (5 bases). Trimming left V 2 bases short and J 8 bases short, with 8 bases between. From germline, CDR1 is SGHRS and CDR2 YFSETQ. The CDR3 runs to 13 residues. The CDR3 loop is CASSFSQDSPLHF. The CDR3 coding sequence is TGCGCCAGCAGCTTTTCACAGGATTCACCCCTCCACTTT.

This chain links TRBV4-2 with TRBJ2-3; tentatively, D is TRBD2 (7 bases). CDR3 length: 16 amino acids. V was clipped by 4 bases and J by 4 bases, with 18 bases between them. Germline CDR1 LGHNA, CDR2 YNFKEQ. CDR3 in DNA: TGTGCCAGCAGCCTCCGGGGGGACATAGGTGCAGATACGCAGTATTTT. This gives the protein CASSLRGDIGADTQYF.

The J gene is TRBJ1-2, the V gene TRBV28; D may be TRBD1 (6 bases). CDR1 MDHEN and CDR2 SYDVKM come from the germline V gene. The germline V and J ends were trimmed by 10 bases and 4 bases, with 13 bases remaining between them. CDR3 length equals 12 residues. In nucleotides, the CDR3 is TGTGCCACCTCGACGGGGGCCTATGGCTACACCTTC. Its translation: CATSTGAYGYTF.

The chain joins TRBV7-2 to TRBJ2-5; 8 bases map to TRBD2. Trimming removed 5 bases from V and 4 bases from J; junction bases left unmatched: 6. The germline V gene has CDR1 SGHTA and CDR2 FQGNSA. This CDR3 spans 14 amino acids. CDR3 nucleotides: TGTGCCAGCAGCGCCGGACTAGCCGGAGAGACCCAGTACTTC. Amino acid sequence: CASSAGLAGETQYF. The full variable domain, rest sourced from reference TRBV7-2 and TRBJ2-5, is GAGVSQSPSNKVTEKGKDVELRCDPISGHTALYWYRQSLGQGLEFLIYFQGNSAPDKSGLPSDRFSAERTGGSVSTLTIQRTQQEDSAVYLCASSAGLAGETQYFGPGTRLLVL.

The chain combines TRBV5-1 with TRBJ1-5; the D is unclear. Trimming removed 4 bases at V and 0 bases at J, with 11 bases between. This CDR3 spans 15 amino acids. Germline assignment: CDR1 SGHRS and CDR2 YFSETQ. The CDR3 coding sequence is TGCGCCAGCAGCGTGCAAGGTAATAGCAATCAGCCCCAGCATTTT. Amino acid sequence: CASSVQGNSNQPQHF.

This chain uses TRBV14 with TRBJ2-4, with 10 bases that match TRBD2. Germline lookup yields CDR1 SGHDN and CDR2 FVKESK. The CDR3 covers 16 residues. V gave up 1 base and J gave up 5 bases; unmatched junction bases: 5. The CDR3 here is CASSQVLAGHQNIQYF. The CDR3 DNA is TGTGCCAGCAGCCAAGTACTAGCGGGACACCAAAACATTCAGTACTTC.

The chain couples TRBV19 to TRBJ2-3; D gene ambiguous. CDR3 size: 12 residues. Trimming left V 6 bases short and J 4 bases short, with 8 bases between. Germline CDR1 is LNHDA and CDR2 is SQIVND (reference sequence). The CDR3 region is CASSLGPDTQYF. As DNA, the CDR3 is TGTGCCAGTAGCTTAGGGCCAGATACGCAGTATTTT. Complete variable domain (other parts from reference TRBV19 and TRBJ2-3): DGGITQSPKYLFRKEGQNVTLSCEQNLNHDAMYWYRQDPGQGLRLIYYSQIVNDFQKGDIAEGYSVSREKKESFPLTVTSAQKNPTAFYLCASSLGPDTQYFGPGTRLTVL.

V is TRBV6-1 and J is TRBJ1-5; D may be TRBD1 (6 bases). CDR1 and CDR2 (germline): MNHNS, SASEGT. This CDR3 has 13 residues. Trimming removed 6 bases from V and 6 bases from J, with 12 bases in between. The CDR3 is CASRKEGGQPQHF. The CDR3 DNA sequence: TGTGCCAGCAGGAAGGAGGGGGGTCAGCCCCAGCATTTT.